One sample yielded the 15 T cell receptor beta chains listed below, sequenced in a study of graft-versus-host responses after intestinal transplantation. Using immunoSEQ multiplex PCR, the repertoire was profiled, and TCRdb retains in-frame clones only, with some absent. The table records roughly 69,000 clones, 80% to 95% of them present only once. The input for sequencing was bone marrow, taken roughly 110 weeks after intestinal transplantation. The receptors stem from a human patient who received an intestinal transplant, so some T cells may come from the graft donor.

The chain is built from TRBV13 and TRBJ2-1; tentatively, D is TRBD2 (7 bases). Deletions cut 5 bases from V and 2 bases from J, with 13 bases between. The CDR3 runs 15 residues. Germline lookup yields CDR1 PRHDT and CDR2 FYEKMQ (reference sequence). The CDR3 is CASSGRGAPYNEQFF. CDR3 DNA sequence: TGTGCCAGCAGCGGACGGGGGGCCCCCTACAATGAGCAGTTCTTC.

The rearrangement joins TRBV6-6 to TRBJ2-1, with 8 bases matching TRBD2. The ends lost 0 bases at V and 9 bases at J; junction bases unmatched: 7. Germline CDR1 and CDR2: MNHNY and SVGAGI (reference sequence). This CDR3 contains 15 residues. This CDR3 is CASSYSSSGRVEQFF. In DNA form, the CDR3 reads TGTGCCAGCAGTTACTCGTCTAGCGGGCGCGTTGAGCAGTTCTTC.

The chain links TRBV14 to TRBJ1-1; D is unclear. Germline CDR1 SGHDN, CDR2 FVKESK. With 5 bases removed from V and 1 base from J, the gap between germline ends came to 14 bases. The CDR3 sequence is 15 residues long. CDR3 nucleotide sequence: TGTGCCAGCAGCTCCCGGACGAGGCCGAACACTGAAGCTTTCTTT. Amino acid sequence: CASSSRTRPNTEAFF.

The CDR3 bases are TGTGCCAGCAGTTTAGCCTCCGGAGAAAGCACTGAAGCTTTCTTT. Its protein product is CASSLASGESTEAFF. The V and J genes are TRBV28 and TRBJ1-1; D gene unclear. V lost 2 bases and J lost 4, with 14 bases in between. From germline, CDR1 is MDHEN and CDR2 SYDVKM. CDR3 length: 15 residues.

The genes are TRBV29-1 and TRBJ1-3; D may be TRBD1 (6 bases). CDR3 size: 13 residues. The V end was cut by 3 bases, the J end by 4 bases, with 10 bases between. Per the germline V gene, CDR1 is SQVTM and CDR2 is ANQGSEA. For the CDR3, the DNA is TGCAGCGTTGATGACAGGATGGGAAACACCATATATTTT. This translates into CSVDDRMGNTIYF.

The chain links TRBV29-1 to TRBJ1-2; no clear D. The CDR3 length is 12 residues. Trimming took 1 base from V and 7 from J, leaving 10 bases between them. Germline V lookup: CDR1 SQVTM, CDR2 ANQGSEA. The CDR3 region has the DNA TGCAGCGTTGAAGTTGAGATACTTGGCTACACCTTC. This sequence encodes CSVEVEILGYTF.

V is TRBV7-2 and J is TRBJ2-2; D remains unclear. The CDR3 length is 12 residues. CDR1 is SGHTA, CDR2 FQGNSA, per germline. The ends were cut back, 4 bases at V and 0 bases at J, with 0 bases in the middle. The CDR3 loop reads CASSSNTGELFF. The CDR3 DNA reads TGTGCCAGCAGCTCGAACACCGGGGAGCTGTTTTTT.

CDR3 DNA: TGTGCCAGCAGTGGGGCAGCGAACTACGAGCAGTACTTC. The encoded protein is CASSGAANYEQYF. The chain recombines TRBV6-1 with TRBJ2-7; D remains ambiguous. V dropped 4 bases and J dropped 3 bases, with 10 bases sitting between them. Germline-derived CDR1 and CDR2 are MNHNS and SASEGT. The CDR3 runs to 13 residues.

The CDR3 coding sequence is TGTGCCAGCAGCCAGTCAGGGCCCTACTACGAGCAGTACTTC. It translates to CASSQSGPYYEQYF. V and J are TRBV14 and TRBJ2-7; D possibly corresponds to TRBD1 (5 bases). The CDR3 contains 14 residues. Germline CDR1 SGHDN, CDR2 FVKESK. Trimming stripped 3 bases from V and 3 bases from J, with 12 bases between.

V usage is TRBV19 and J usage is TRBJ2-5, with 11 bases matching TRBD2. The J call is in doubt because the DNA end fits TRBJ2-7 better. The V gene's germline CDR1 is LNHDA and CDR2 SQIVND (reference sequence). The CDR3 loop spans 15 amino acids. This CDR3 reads CASSIALAGGYEQYF. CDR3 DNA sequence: TGTGCCAGTAGTATAGCTCTAGCGGGAGGCTACGAGCAGTACTTC.

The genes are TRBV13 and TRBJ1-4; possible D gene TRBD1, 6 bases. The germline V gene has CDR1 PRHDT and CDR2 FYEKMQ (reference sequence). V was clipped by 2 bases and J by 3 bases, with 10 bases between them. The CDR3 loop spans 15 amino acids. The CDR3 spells CASSLFTGPNEKLFF. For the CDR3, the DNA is TGTGCCAGCAGCTTATTTACAGGGCCTAATGAAAAACTGTTTTTT.

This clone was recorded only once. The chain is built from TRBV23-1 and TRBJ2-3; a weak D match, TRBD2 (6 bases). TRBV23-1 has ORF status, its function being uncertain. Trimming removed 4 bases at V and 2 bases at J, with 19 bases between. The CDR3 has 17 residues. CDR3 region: CASSLLPGTSYTDTQYF. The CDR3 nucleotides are TGCGCCAGCAGTCTTCTTCCCGGGACTTCATACACAGATACGCAGTATTTT.

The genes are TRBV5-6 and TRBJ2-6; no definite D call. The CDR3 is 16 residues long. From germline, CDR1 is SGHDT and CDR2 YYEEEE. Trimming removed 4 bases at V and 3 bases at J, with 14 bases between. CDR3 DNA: TGTGCCAGCAGCGGGTCCACCCGGCGTGGGGCCAACGTCCTGACTTTC. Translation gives CASSGSTRRGANVLTF.

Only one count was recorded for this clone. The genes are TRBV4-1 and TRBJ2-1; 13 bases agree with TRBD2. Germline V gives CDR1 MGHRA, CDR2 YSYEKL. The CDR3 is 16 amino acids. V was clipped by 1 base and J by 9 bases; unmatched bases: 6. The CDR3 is CASSQGTSGSWVEQFF. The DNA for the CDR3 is TGCGCCAGCAGCCAAGGGACTAGCGGGAGCTGGGTTGAGCAGTTCTTC.

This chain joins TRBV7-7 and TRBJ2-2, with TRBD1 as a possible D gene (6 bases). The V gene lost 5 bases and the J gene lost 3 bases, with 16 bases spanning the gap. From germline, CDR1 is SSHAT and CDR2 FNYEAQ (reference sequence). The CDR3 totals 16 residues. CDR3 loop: CASSGGGRPDTGELFF. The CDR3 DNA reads TGTGCCAGCAGCGGTGGGGGCAGGCCCGACACCGGGGAGCTGTTTTTT.